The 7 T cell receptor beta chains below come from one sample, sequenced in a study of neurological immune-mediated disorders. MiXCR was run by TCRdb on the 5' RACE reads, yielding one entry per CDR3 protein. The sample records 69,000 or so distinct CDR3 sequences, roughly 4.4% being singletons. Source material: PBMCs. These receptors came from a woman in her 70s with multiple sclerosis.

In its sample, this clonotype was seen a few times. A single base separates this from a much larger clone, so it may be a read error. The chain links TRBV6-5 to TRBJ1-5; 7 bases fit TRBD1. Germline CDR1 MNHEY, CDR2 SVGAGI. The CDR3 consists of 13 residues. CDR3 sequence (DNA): TGTGCCAGCGGCGGACAGGTAAATCAGCACCAGCATTTT. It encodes CASGGQVNQHQHF.

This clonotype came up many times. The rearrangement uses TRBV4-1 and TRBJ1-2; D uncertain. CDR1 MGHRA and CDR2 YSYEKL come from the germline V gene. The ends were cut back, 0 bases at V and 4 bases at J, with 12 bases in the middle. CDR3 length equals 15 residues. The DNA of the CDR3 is TGCGCCAGCAGCCAAGACTCAAACAGCCTCTATGGCTACACCTTC. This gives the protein CASSQDSNSLYGYTF.

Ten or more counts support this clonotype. CDR3 in DNA: TGCGCCAGCAGCCTAGGAGCTAGCGGGAGTGGAGGATCCTACAATGAGCAGTTCTTC. Translating gives CASSLGASGSGGSYNEQFF. The V call is TRBV4-1, the J call TRBJ2-1; 10 nucleotides line up with TRBD2. Germline lookup yields CDR1 MGHRA and CDR2 YSYEKL. Unmatched junction bases numbered 13, after V lost 4 bases and J lost 1 base. This CDR3 is built from 19 residues.

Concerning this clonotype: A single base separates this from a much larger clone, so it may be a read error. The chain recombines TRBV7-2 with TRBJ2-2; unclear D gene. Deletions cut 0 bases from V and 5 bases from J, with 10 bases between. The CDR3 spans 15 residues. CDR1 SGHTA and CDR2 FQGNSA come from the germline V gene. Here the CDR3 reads CASSLAKIYTGELFF. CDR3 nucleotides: TGTGCCAGCAGCTTAGCGAAGATATATACCGGGGAGCTGTTTTTT.

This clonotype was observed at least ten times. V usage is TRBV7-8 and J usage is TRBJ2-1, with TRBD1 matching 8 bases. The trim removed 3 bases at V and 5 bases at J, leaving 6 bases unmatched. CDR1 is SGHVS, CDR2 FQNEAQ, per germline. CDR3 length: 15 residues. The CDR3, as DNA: TGTGCCAGCAGCTTCAGCAGGACAGGGCACAATGAGCAGTTCTTC. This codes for CASSFSRTGHNEQFF.

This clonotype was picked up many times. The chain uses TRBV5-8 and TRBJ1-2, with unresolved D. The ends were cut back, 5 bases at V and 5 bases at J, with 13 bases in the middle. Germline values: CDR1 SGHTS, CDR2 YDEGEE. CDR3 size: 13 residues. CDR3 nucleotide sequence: TGTGCCAGCAGACATCAGGCCGGGTATGGCTACACCTTC. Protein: CASRHQAGYGYTF.

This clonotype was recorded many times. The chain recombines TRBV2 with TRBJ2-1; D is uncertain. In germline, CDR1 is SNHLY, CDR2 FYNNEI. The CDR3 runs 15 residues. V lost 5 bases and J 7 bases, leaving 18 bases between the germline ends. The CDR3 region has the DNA TGTGCCAGCAGTAAGCAGGCGACCCTGACGAATGAGCAGTTCTTC. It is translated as CASSKQATLTNEQFF.